This is a list of T cell receptor beta chains from one sample in a study of T-cell reconstitution after alpha-beta-depleted transplantation in children. Via MiXCR, TCRdb re-called the PCR reads, giving one row per CDR3 protein. The profile shows a few hundred thousand distinct CDR3 sequences, over 20% of them singletons. This sample comprised PBMCs, obtained before TCRalphabeta/CD19-depleted stem cell transplant. The receptors here all came from a boy under two years old with Wiskott-Aldrich syndrome, due to receive a stem cell transplant. Both conserved end residues are part of each CDR3. The D gene is left open where the match is weak. Size values are once, few and many counts, or a class for expanded clones, and some rows have none.

d_gene	abundance	v_gene	j_gene	CDR3nt	CDR3aa
TRBD1	NA	TRBV6-1	TRBJ2-2	TGTGCCAGCAGTCAAAACAGGGGGTGGACCGGGGAGCTGTTTTTT	CASSQNRGWTGELFF
TRBD2	few	TRBV10-3	TRBJ2-7	TGTGCCATCAGTGAGTTTGCTAGCGGGAGAAATTATCGAAACGAGCAGTACTTC	CAISEFASGRNYRNEQYF
TRBD1	NA	TRBV5-1	TRBJ1-1	TGCGCCAGCAGCTTGCAGGGGGATGGCACTGAAGCTTTCTTT	CASSLQGDGTEAFF
NA	NA	TRBV7-2	TRBJ1-3	TGTGCCAGCAGCTTAGAGGTGACCTCCTCTGGAAACACCATATATTTT	CASSLEVTSSGNTIYF
TRBD2	NA	TRBV10-3	TRBJ2-3	TGTGCCATCAGTGATCAAGGCGGCGGGAGGGCCCCAGATACGCAGTATTTT	CAISDQGGGRAPDTQYF
NA	few	TRBV10-3	TRBJ2-3	TGTGCCATCAGTGAGTCGGGGACTTCCAGCGGTACGCAGTATTTT	CAISESGTSSGTQYF
TRBD2	few	TRBV12-3/TRBV12-4	TRBJ2-7	TGTGCCAGCCGCCCTAGCGGGAGGGTCTACGAGCAGTACTTC	CASRPSGRVYEQYF
NA	NA	TRBV4-1	TRBJ2-1	TGCGCCAGCAGCCAAGGGTTCAGGAGCTCCTACAATGAGCAGTTCTTC	CASSQGFRSSYNEQFF
NA	NA	TRBV4-2	TRBJ2-7	TGTGCCAGCAGCCAAGATGGTTCCGGGAGAAGCCACGAGCAGTACTTC	CASSQDGSGRSHEQYF
TRBD2	few	TRBV12-3/TRBV12-4	TRBJ2-3	TGTGCCAGCAGTCTGACTAGCTGGACCCGGGATACGCAGTATTTT	CASSLTSWTRDTQYF
TRBD2	NA	TRBV20-1	TRBJ2-1	TGCAGTGCTAGATCCTTTAGCGGGAGGACCCACAATGAGCAGTTCTTC	CSARSFSGRTHNEQFF
NA	NA	TRBV20-1	TRBJ1-3	TGCAGTGCTAGCGGGCGGTCCCTCTCTGGAAACACCATATATTTT	CSASGRSLSGNTIYF
NA	NA	TRBV9	TRBJ2-5	TGTGCCAGCAGCGTATCGGCTAGTAGTGCAGTGACCCAGTACTTC	CASSVSASSAVTQYF
NA	NA	TRBV20-1	TRBJ1-1	TGCAGTGCTAGCTTGGGACGGCCGAACACTGAAGCTTTCTTT	CSASLGRPNTEAFF
TRBD2	NA	TRBV5-1	TRBJ2-7	TGCGCCAGCAGCTTGGTTTTTCTAGCGGGAGGCGAAGAGCAGTACTTC	CASSLVFLAGGEEQYF
NA	NA	TRBV5-1	TRBJ2-1	TGCGCCAGCAGCTTCGGCGGGCGTTCGGGGAATGAGCAGTTCTTC	CASSFGGRSGNEQFF
NA	few	TRBV29-1	TRBJ2-3	TGCAGCGTTGTGATGATCCAAGACCCAGATACGCAGTATTTT	CSVVMIQDPDTQYF
NA	few	TRBV5-1	TRBJ2-2	TGCGCCAGCAGCGCTGGGAGCTCGGGGGAGCTGTTTTTT	CASSAGSSGELFF
TRBD1	NA	TRBV15	TRBJ2-7	TGTGCCACCAGCAGGCGGACAGGACTGATCAGAGAGCAGTACTTC	CATSRRTGLIREQYF
TRBD1	NA	TRBV14	TRBJ2-1	TGTGCCAGCAGCCAAGATCCTCACAGGGGGCTGTACAATGAGCAGTTCTTC	CASSQDPHRGLYNEQFF
NA	few	TRBV10-1	TRBJ2-7	TGCGCCAGCAGTGACCTCTACAGGGACTACGAGCAGTACTTC	CASSDLYRDYEQYF
TRBD2	few	TRBV14	TRBJ2-1	TGTGCCAGCAGCCACTTAAAAGGCCCCGGGACTAGACAGAACAATGAGCAGTTCTTC	CASSHLKGPGTRQNNEQFF
NA	few	TRBV29-1	TRBJ2-5	TGCAGCGTTGAACGGGGTGGGTCCTCAGAGACCCAGTACTTC	CSVERGGSSETQYF
NA	NA	TRBV20-1	TRBJ1-1	TGCGGTCGGGGACCCACTGAAGCTTTCTTT	CGRGPTEAFF
NA	few	TRBV5-1	TRBJ2-7	TGCGCCAGCAGCCGAGGGGATACCTACGAGCAGTACTTC	CASSRGDTYEQYF
TRBD1	few	TRBV5-5	TRBJ2-2	TGTGCCAGCAGCGAAAACTTAGGGACAGCCGGGGAGCTGTTTTTT	CASSENLGTAGELFF
NA	few	TRBV6-2/TRBV6-3	TRBJ1-1	TGTGCCAGCAGGGACACTGAAGCTTTCTTT	CASRDTEAFF
NA	NA	TRBV20-1	TRBJ2-3	TGCAGTGCTAGAGATTGGGGGAGAGCCACAGATACGCAGTATTTT	CSARDWGRATDTQYF
NA	few	TRBV5-1	TRBJ2-1	TGCGCCAGCAGCTTGGGTTCGGAAAACAATGAGCAGTTCTTC	CASSLGSENNEQFF
NA	few	TRBV5-1	TRBJ2-3	TGCGCCAGCAGCTTGGGAGGGAGAGACACAGATACGCAGTATTTT	CASSLGGRDTDTQYF
TRBD1	NA	TRBV12-3/TRBV12-4	TRBJ2-2	TGTGCCAGCAGCTTAGGGACAGTAAACACCGGGGAGCTGTTTTTT	CASSLGTVNTGELFF
NA	NA	TRBV20-1	TRBJ2-5	TGCAGTGCTAGGGGGCGGGGGCTGTACCAAGAGACCCAGTACTTC	CSARGRGLYQETQYF
TRBD2	NA	TRBV20-1	TRBJ2-1	TGCAGTGCTCTTCGACCTAGCGGGTCCCTCAATGAGCAGTTCTTC	CSALRPSGSLNEQFF
NA	NA	TRBV6-2/TRBV6-3	TRBJ2-1	TGTGCCAGCACCAAAAAGGGTTGGGCGAGCTCCTACAATGAGCAGTTCTTC	CASTKKGWASSYNEQFF
TRBD2	NA	TRBV5-4	TRBJ2-1	TGTGCCAGCAGCCCGGGACTAGCGGGAGTAATCGTCAATGAGCAGTTCTTC	CASSPGLAGVIVNEQFF
TRBD2	few	TRBV7-9	TRBJ2-1	TGTGCCAGCAGCCCCGGCACTAGCGGGCTCAATGAGCAGTTCTTC	CASSPGTSGLNEQFF
TRBD1	NA	TRBV5-1	TRBJ2-7	TGCGCCAGCAGCTTCGAGACAGGGCGCTACGAGCAGTACTTC	CASSFETGRYEQYF
TRBD1	NA	TRBV29-1	TRBJ2-5	TGCAGCGTTAACAGGGGTGAGACCCAGTACTTC	CSVNRGETQYF
NA	few	TRBV29-1	TRBJ1-1	TGCAGCGTTGAAGATAGTAGGACCACTGAAGCTTTCTTT	CSVEDSRTTEAFF
TRBD2	NA	TRBV3-1	TRBJ2-1	TGTGCCAGCAGCCCCCCTAGCGGCCGCTACAATGAGCAGTTCTTC	CASSPPSGRYNEQFF
NA	few	TRBV20-1	TRBJ2-3	TGCAGTGCTAGCGATCCCCTCCCTAGCACAGATACGCAGTATTTT	CSASDPLPSTDTQYF
NA	few	TRBV14	TRBJ2-7	TGTGCCAGCAGCCAAGTACTCGGGAAGGTCGAGCAGTACTTC	CASSQVLGKVEQYF
NA	NA	TRBV5-1	TRBJ2-2	TGCGCCAGCAGCTTGTTAGTAGCGTCGAACACCGGGGAGCTGTTTTTT	CASSLLVASNTGELFF
NA	few	TRBV28	TRBJ1-5	TGTGCCAGCAGTTTACCGGTCGGAGGTGGTCAGCCCCAGCATTTT	CASSLPVGGGQPQHF
NA	NA	TRBV7-3	TRBJ2-3	TGTGCCAGCAGCTCCTCGGGATTCACAGATACGCAGTATTTT	CASSSSGFTDTQYF
NA	few	TRBV15	TRBJ1-5	TGTGCCACCAGCAGAGAAACAAGGACCCAGCATTTT	CATSRETRTQHF
NA	few	TRBV5-1	TRBJ1-1	TGCGCCAGCAGCTTGGCGCCGGGCACTGAAGCTTTCTTT	CASSLAPGTEAFF
TRBD1	NA	TRBV5-1	TRBJ2-3	TGCGCCAGCAGCTTGGACCAGGGGGTGACAGATACGCAGTATTTT	CASSLDQGVTDTQYF
TRBD1	many	TRBV5-1	TRBJ1-1	TGCGCCAGCAGCGTGGGACAGGGGAACACTGAAGCTTTCTTT	CASSVGQGNTEAFF
TRBD2	NA	TRBV15	TRBJ2-1	TGTGCCACCAGCAAACAACTTCCGGGACTAGCGCTTGATGAGCAGTTCTTC	CATSKQLPGLALDEQFF
TRBD1	few	TRBV20-1	TRBJ2-5	TGCAGTGCAACAACAGGGGGCGGGCTACAGGAGACCCAGTACTTC	CSATTGGGLQETQYF
NA	NA	TRBV19	TRBJ2-3	TGTGCCAGTAGTATACCAGGTTCGGCATCAGATACGCAGTATTTT	CASSIPGSASDTQYF
NA	few	TRBV12-3/TRBV12-4	TRBJ2-2	TGTGCCAGCACCTCGGGCAGCGCGAACACCGGGGAGCTGTTTTTT	CASTSGSANTGELFF